This is a list of T cell receptor beta chains from one sample in a study of T cell responses to AZD1222 COVID-19 vaccine. The data were produced by immunoSEQ multiplex PCR, yet TCRdb's version contains in-frame clones alone and is incomplete. The data contain under 90,000 clones, 80% to 90% of them singletons. Specimen: peripheral blood, collected 28 days after the second AZD1222 dose. These TCRs come from an adult who received the AZD1222 COVID-19 vaccine. CDR3s include the opening cysteine and the closing phenylalanine or tryptophan. Fields, in order: J gene, D gene, clone size, V gene, CDR3 DNA, CDR3 protein. D genes are given only for firm matches. Clone size appears in some rows only: once, few, many, or a class for an expanded clone.

j_gene: TRBJ1-2; d_gene: TRBD1; abundance: -; v_gene: TRBV6-5; CDR3nt: TGTGCCAGCAGTTACCAGGGGGCGGGTGGCTACACCTTC; CDR3aa: CASSYQGAGGYTF
j_gene: TRBJ1-5; d_gene: TRBD1; abundance: -; v_gene: TRBV19; CDR3nt: TGTGCCAGTAGCCCCGGGACAGGTTTAGATCAGCCCCAGCATTTT; CDR3aa: CASSPGTGLDQPQHF
j_gene: TRBJ1-6; d_gene: -; abundance: once; v_gene: TRBV9; CDR3nt: TGTGCCAGCAGCGTAGTTGGGAATTCACCCCTCCACTTT; CDR3aa: CASSVVGNSPLHF
j_gene: TRBJ2-7; d_gene: -; abundance: -; v_gene: TRBV10-2; CDR3nt: TGCGCCAGCAGTGAGACGGTAGAACGGCGGTACTTC; CDR3aa: CASSETVERRYF
j_gene: TRBJ1-1; d_gene: -; abundance: -; v_gene: TRBV7-3; CDR3nt: TGTGCCAGCAGCTCGACTGCGGGGATGGTTAGCACTGAAGCTTTCTTT; CDR3aa: CASSSTAGMVSTEAFF
j_gene: TRBJ2-7; d_gene: -; abundance: -; v_gene: TRBV4-1; CDR3nt: TGCGCCAGCAGCCAAGAGGCAACCTACGAGCAGTACTTC; CDR3aa: CASSQEATYEQYF
j_gene: TRBJ2-1; d_gene: TRBD2; abundance: -; v_gene: TRBV28; CDR3nt: TGTGCCAGCAAGCCACCGCGGGGGAACCTCCATGAGCAGTTCTTC; CDR3aa: CASKPPRGNLHEQFF
j_gene: TRBJ2-1; d_gene: -; abundance: once; v_gene: TRBV9; CDR3nt: TGTGCCAGCAATCCCGGCAGAAGCTCCTACAATGAGCAGTTCTTC; CDR3aa: CASNPGRSSYNEQFF
j_gene: TRBJ1-5; d_gene: TRBD1; abundance: -; v_gene: TRBV28; CDR3nt: TGTGCCAGCAGTCCTAGATCGACAGGGAGGCAGCCCCAGCATTTT; CDR3aa: CASSPRSTGRQPQHF
j_gene: TRBJ1-2; d_gene: TRBD1; abundance: -; v_gene: TRBV19; CDR3nt: TGTGCCAGTAGTCTCGGACAGGGTAATGGCTACACCTTC; CDR3aa: CASSLGQGNGYTF
j_gene: TRBJ2-2; d_gene: -; abundance: -; v_gene: TRBV2; CDR3nt: TGTGCCAGCAGTGGGCCGGGGGTGGACACCGGGGAGCTGTTTTTT; CDR3aa: CASSGPGVDTGELFF
j_gene: TRBJ2-3; d_gene: TRBD2; abundance: -; v_gene: TRBV28; CDR3nt: TGTGCCAGCAGTTTCTCTGTAGGTAGCGGGGGGGCTACGCAGTATTTT; CDR3aa: CASSFSVGSGGATQYF
j_gene: TRBJ1-2; d_gene: -; abundance: -; v_gene: TRBV5-1; CDR3nt: TGCGCCAGCAGCCCAACGGCAACGGACGAACAGATTAACTATGGCTACACCTTC; CDR3aa: CASSPTATDEQINYGYTF
j_gene: TRBJ2-7; d_gene: -; abundance: -; v_gene: TRBV4-1; CDR3nt: TGCGCCAGCAGCCAAGCGGGGAAGGCCTACGAGCAGTACTTC; CDR3aa: CASSQAGKAYEQYF
j_gene: TRBJ2-7; d_gene: -; abundance: few; v_gene: TRBV5-4; CDR3nt: TGTGCCAGCAGCTTCACCGGGGACGAGCAGTACTTC; CDR3aa: CASSFTGDEQYF
j_gene: TRBJ2-2; d_gene: -; abundance: -; v_gene: TRBV7-9; CDR3nt: TGTGCCAGCGAGCCCCCTAGAAACACCGGGGAGCTGTTTTTT; CDR3aa: CASEPPRNTGELFF
j_gene: TRBJ1-3; d_gene: -; abundance: -; v_gene: TRBV5-6; CDR3nt: TGTGCCAGCAGCCGAAGACGAAGGGGGTATGGAAACACCATATATTTT; CDR3aa: CASSRRRRGYGNTIYF
j_gene: TRBJ2-5; d_gene: TRBD1; abundance: -; v_gene: TRBV18; CDR3nt: TGTGCCAGCTCACCCCCGGGACAGCAAGAGACCCAGTACTTC; CDR3aa: CASSPPGQQETQYF
j_gene: TRBJ1-5; d_gene: -; abundance: -; v_gene: TRBV6-5; CDR3nt: TGTGCCAGCAGCCGCGGGCCTTCCAATCAGCCCCAGCATTTT; CDR3aa: CASSRGPSNQPQHF
j_gene: TRBJ1-2; d_gene: -; abundance: -; v_gene: TRBV19; CDR3nt: TGTGCCAGTAGCAATGGGGTGTCTGGCTACACCTTC; CDR3aa: CASSNGVSGYTF
j_gene: TRBJ2-7; d_gene: TRBD1; abundance: once; v_gene: TRBV28; CDR3nt: TGTGCCAGCAGTTTAATCTCGACAGGGCGTAAGTCCTACGAGCAGTACTTC; CDR3aa: CASSLISTGRKSYEQYF
j_gene: TRBJ2-5; d_gene: -; abundance: -; v_gene: TRBV18; CDR3nt: TGTGCCGGAAACCGAAATAACCAAGAGACCCAGTACTTC; CDR3aa: CAGNRNNQETQYF
j_gene: TRBJ2-7; d_gene: -; abundance: -; v_gene: TRBV19; CDR3nt: TGTGCCAGGGCCCGGGGTATCGGCTATTACGAGCAGTACTTC; CDR3aa: CARARGIGYYEQYF
j_gene: TRBJ1-1; d_gene: -; abundance: -; v_gene: TRBV12-5; CDR3nt: TGTGCTAGTGGTTTGAGTCATGAGTTCGGTGGCACTGAAGCTTTCTTT; CDR3aa: CASGLSHEFGGTEAFF
j_gene: TRBJ2-3; d_gene: TRBD2; abundance: once; v_gene: TRBV3-1/TRBV3-2; CDR3nt: TGTGCCAGCAGCCAACTAGCGGGGTTGACAGATACGCAGTATTTT; CDR3aa: CASSQLAGLTDTQYF
j_gene: TRBJ1-5; d_gene: TRBD1; abundance: -; v_gene: TRBV6-5; CDR3nt: TGTGCCAGCAGACGGACAGGGCGAAATCAGCCCCAGCATTTT; CDR3aa: CASRRTGRNQPQHF
j_gene: TRBJ1-2; d_gene: -; abundance: -; v_gene: TRBV12-3/TRBV12-4; CDR3nt: TGTGCCAGCAGTCTACGGCCACTCTATGGCTACACCTTC; CDR3aa: CASSLRPLYGYTF
j_gene: TRBJ1-5; d_gene: -; abundance: -; v_gene: TRBV6-5; CDR3nt: TGTGCCAGCACCCCCGGATTATATAGCAATCAGCCCCAGCATTTT; CDR3aa: CASTPGLYSNQPQHF
j_gene: TRBJ2-3; d_gene: -; abundance: -; v_gene: TRBV5-1; CDR3nt: TGCGCCAGCAGCTTGTGGGAAGATACGCAGTATTTT; CDR3aa: CASSLWEDTQYF